These 7 T cell receptor beta chains originate from one sample sequenced in a study of cytomegalovirus exposure and HLA in healthy donors. The primer mix had 60 Vbeta and 13 Jbeta primers. Data came from immunoSEQ multiplex PCR; TCRdb stores just in-frame clones and leaves some out. Found here are about 130,000 clones, under 90% of them singletons; the top ten hold 3.6%. The sequenced sample was PBMCs. The receptor set was obtained from a middle-aged woman in good health and CMV-seropositive.

The chain carries TRBV9 and TRBJ1-3; a possible D gene is TRBD1 (6 bases). Trimming stripped 4 bases from V and 4 bases from J, with 15 bases between. CDR3 size: 15 residues. From germline, CDR1 is SGDLS and CDR2 YYNGEE. The CDR3 loop reads CASSRGDIVGNTIYF. CDR3 DNA: TGTGCCAGCAGCAGAGGGGACATTGTAGGAAACACCATATATTTT.

As regards this clone: One junction end disagrees with the germline gene, perhaps due to a read error. This chain connects TRBV11-2 to TRBJ1-1; D is possibly TRBD1 (5 bases). Germline lookup yields CDR1 SGHAT and CDR2 FQNNGV. This CDR3 comprises 14 residues. The chain's CDR3 is CASSVDRLNTEAFF. CDR3 coding DNA: TGTGCCAGCAGCGTAGACAGACTAAACACTGAAGCTTTCTTT. Complete variable domain (other parts from reference TRBV11-2 and TRBJ1-1): EAGVAQSPRYKIIEKRQSVAFWCNPISGHATLYWYQQILGQGPKLLIQFQNNGVVDDSQLPKDRFSAERLKGVDSTLKIQPAKLEDSAVYLCASSVDRLNTEAFFGQGTRLTVV.

The DNA for the CDR3 is TGCGCCAGCAGCTTGGAGGGACAGGGGTCGAACTTCTTC. It codes for CASSLEGQGSNFF. The V gene is TRBV5-1, the J gene TRBJ2-1, with 10 nucleotides matching TRBD1. This CDR3 comprises 13 residues. Germline CDR1 SGHRS, CDR2 YFSETQ. Trimming removed 0 bases from V and 16 bases from J; junction bases left unmatched: 7.

The rearrangement joins TRBV11-2 to TRBJ2-7; TRBD1 matches at 9 bases. Germline-derived CDR1 and CDR2 are SGHAT and FQNNGV. Trimming at V came to 6 bases and at J to 6 bases, leaving 15 bases not matched to a gene. This CDR3 has 16 amino acids. The CDR3 coding sequence is TGTGCCAGCAGTATATCCGGGACAGGGTTTTTTCGCGAGCAGTACTTC. Translation gives CASSISGTGFFREQYF.

The J gene is TRBJ2-5, the V gene TRBV6-1; 8 bases line up with TRBD2. Germline lookup yields CDR1 MNHNS and CDR2 SASEGT. CDR3 length: 14 amino acids. V lost 11 bases to trimming and J lost 5 bases; unmatched junction nucleotides: 13. The CDR3 DNA reads as TGTGCCGGGCAAGCGGCGGGGGGAGCGGAGACCCAGTACTTC. The encoded protein is CAGQAAGGAETQYF.

This chain links TRBV7-3 with TRBJ2-2, with D possibly matching TRBD2 (6 bases). This CDR3 is 16 amino acids long. V was trimmed by 5 bases and J by 8 bases, leaving 21 bases between them. The germline gives CDR1 SGHTA, CDR2 FQGTGA. As DNA, the CDR3 is TGTGCCAGCAGCATGATCCGGCCGGGACTCAAAGGGGAGCTGTTTTTT. Amino acid sequence: CASSMIRPGLKGELFF.

The V call is TRBV19, the J call TRBJ1-4, with a tentative D call TRBD1 (6 bases). Trimming pared 5 bases from V and 5 bases from J, leaving 15 bases between. Germline lookup yields CDR1 LNHDA and CDR2 SQIVND (reference sequence). The CDR3 has 15 amino acids. CDR3 sequence: CASSQRQAPNEKLFF. As DNA, the CDR3 is TGTGCCAGTAGTCAAAGACAGGCCCCCAATGAAAAACTGTTTTTT.